These 16 T cell receptor beta chains came from one sample sequenced in a study of shared clonotypes between healthy human individuals. Sequencing used immunoSEQ multiplex PCR; TCRdb keeps in-frame clones, though not all of them. The sample carries about 2.1 million clones, just under 95% recorded once. Positive CCR7 selection of CD45RO-negative cells yielded the naive CD8 cells, and terminally differentiated effector memory CD45RA+ cells were excluded. Material: naive CD8+ T cells from PBMCs. The receptors originated from a man aged 18 to 35 in good health. Some clones in this sample may be carry-over from other donors' samples.

Notes on this clone: One end of the junction is discordant with germline, which a read error may explain. Written as DNA, the CDR3 is TGTACCAGCAGCTTAGACGGGGGCTACGAGCAGTACTTC. Protein sequence: CTSSLDGGYEQYF. The chain employs TRBV7-7 and TRBJ2-7; a weak D match, TRBD2 (6 bases). Looked up from germline, CDR1 is SSHAT and CDR2 is FNYEAQ (reference sequence). The CDR3 is 13 residues long.

The V call is TRBV7-8, the J call TRBJ1-5, with 7 nucleotides matching TRBD1. V lost 5 bases to trimming and J lost 3 bases; unmatched junction nucleotides: 4. The length of the CDR3 is 14 residues. The germline V gene has CDR1 SGHVS and CDR2 FQNEAQ. CDR3 sequence (DNA): TGTGCCAGCAGCGCGGGACAGCTCAATCAGCCCCAGCATTTT. Translated: CASSAGQLNQPQHF.

The chain links TRBV7-9 to TRBJ2-5; D may be TRBD2 (6 bases). CDR1 is SEHNR and CDR2 is FQNEAQ in the germline V gene (reference sequence). Trimming stripped 3 bases from V and 0 bases from J, with 14 bases between. The CDR3 runs 16 residues. CDR3 DNA sequence: TGTGCCAGCAGCTTGAGAGCAGGGAGGTACCAAGAGACCCAGTACTTC. This codes for CASSLRAGRYQETQYF.

The chain carries TRBV4-1 and TRBJ2-5; 12 nucleotides line up with TRBD2. Trimming at V came to 0 bases and at J to 4 bases, leaving 9 bases not matched to a gene. The CDR3 length is 18 residues. The V gene's germline CDR1 is MGHRA and CDR2 YSYEKL. The CDR3: CASSQDLAGGPPRETQYF. Written as DNA, the CDR3 is TGCGCCAGCAGCCAAGATCTAGCGGGAGGGCCGCCGCGAGAGACCCAGTACTTC.

The chain joins TRBV19 to TRBJ1-4, with D unclear. CDR3 length equals 15 residues. Germline V CDR1 and CDR2: LNHDA, SQIVND (reference sequence). Trimming took off 3 bases at V and 3 bases at J, with 11 bases between the two ends. For the CDR3, the DNA is TGTGCCAGTAGTATCTTGGAACAGTCTAATGAAAAACTGTTTTTT. This translates into CASSILEQSNEKLFF.

The V gene is TRBV9, the J gene TRBJ2-7; TRBD1 aligns across 7 bases. The CDR3 sequence is 18 residues long. V shed 0 bases and J 4 bases; nucleotides not matched to a gene: 16. Germline V lookup: CDR1 SGDLS, CDR2 YYNGEE. The CDR3 coding sequence is TGTGCCAGCAGCGTAGAGCGAGGGGGCACAGGGAAGTGGTACGAGCAGTACTTC. Translated: CASSVERGGTGKWYEQYF.

V and J are TRBV11-2 and TRBJ2-1, with TRBD2 identical over 10 bases. This CDR3 contains 17 residues. CDR1 is SGHAT and CDR2 is FQNNGV in the germline V gene. V was clipped by 3 bases and J by 6 bases; unmatched bases: 11. The DNA of the CDR3 is TGTGCCAGCAGCTTCCCCCTCGGAGCGGGAGGGCCCAATGAGCAGTTCTTC. As protein: CASSFPLGAGGPNEQFF.

This chain connects TRBV30 to TRBJ2-5; D is perhaps TRBD1 or TRBD2 (5 bases each). The V end lost 1 base, the J end lost 0 bases, and 15 bases lay between the germline ends. CDR1 GTSNPN and CDR2 SVGIG come from the germline V gene (reference sequence). The CDR3 totals 16 residues. The CDR3 protein is CAWSDAGTRYQETQYF. CDR3 nucleotide sequence: TGTGCCTGGAGTGATGCCGGGACCAGGTACCAAGAGACCCAGTACTTC.

This chain's CDR3 is CASSSRQPDQPQHF. The CDR3 DNA sequence: TGTGCCAGCAGCTCGAGACAGCCAGATCAGCCCCAGCATTTT. This chain uses TRBV27 with TRBJ1-5; possibly TRBD1 for D (5 bases). In germline, CDR1 is MNHEY, CDR2 SMNVEV (reference sequence). CDR3 length: 14 amino acids. Trimming took off 6 bases at V and 5 bases at J, with 14 bases between the two ends.

This clone was seen just once. V usage is TRBV7-8 and J usage is TRBJ2-1, with 11 bases aligning to TRBD2. The V and J ends lost 3 bases and 6 bases, in that order; junction bases with no gene match: 7. In germline, CDR1 is SGHVS, CDR2 FQNEAQ. CDR3 length: 16 residues. The CDR3 DNA reads TGTGCCAGCAGCTTCGTTAGCGGGAGGGCCGCCAATGAGCAGTTCTTC. Its translation is CASSFVSGRAANEQFF.

There are a few counts of this clone. V gene TRBV4-2 combines with J gene TRBJ1-1, with D hard to call. Trimming took 2 bases from V and 1 from J, leaving 14 bases between them. Germline CDR1 is LGHNA and CDR2 is YNFKEQ. This CDR3 is 16 amino acids long. CDR3 in amino acids: CASSQKTDPANTEAFF. The CDR3 DNA follows: TGTGCCAGCAGCCAAAAGACGGACCCAGCGAACACTGAAGCTTTCTTT.

The chain has TRBV7-9 and TRBJ2-2, with D hard to call. Trimming left V 2 bases short and J 2 bases short, with 12 bases between. Germline CDR1 reads SEHNR; CDR2 reads FQNEAQ (reference sequence). This CDR3 spans 16 amino acids. The CDR3 reads CASSLKSVSNTGELFF. CDR3 bases: TGTGCCAGCAGCTTAAAGTCGGTTAGTAACACCGGGGAGCTGTTTTTT.

This clone was seen a single time. The chain joins TRBV27 to TRBJ1-3; tentatively, D is TRBD1 (5 bases). Looked up from germline, CDR1 is MNHEY and CDR2 is SMNVEV (reference sequence). Trimming removed 6 bases at V and 0 bases at J, with 9 bases between. The CDR3 runs to 14 residues. CDR3 sequence reads: CASRWGFSGNTIYF. DNA for the CDR3: TGTGCCAGCAGGTGGGGGTTCTCTGGAAACACCATATATTTT.

The V gene is TRBV5-1, the J gene TRBJ2-1; the match to TRBD2 covers 13 bases. V shed 5 bases and J 5 bases; nucleotides not matched to a gene: 22. Germline CDR1 and CDR2: SGHRS and YFSETQ. This CDR3 has 21 amino acids. CDR3: CASSRIATLGLAGEIDNEQFF. CDR3 coding DNA: TGCGCCAGCAGTAGAATCGCGACGCTAGGACTAGCGGGAGAAATCGACAATGAGCAGTTCTTC. The whole variable domain, remainder taken from reference TRBV5-1 and TRBJ2-1, is KAGVTQTPRYLIKTRGQQVTLSCSPISGHRSVSWYQQTPGQGLQFLFEYFSETQRNKGNFPGRFSGRQFSNSRSEMNVSTLELGDSALYLCASSRIATLGLAGEIDNEQFFGPGTRLTVL.

This clone was recorded once. V and J are TRBV7-9 and TRBJ2-1; D might be TRBD2 (6 bases). Germline V gene sequence: CDR1 SEHNR, CDR2 FQNEAQ (reference sequence). V lost 7 bases, J lost 0 bases, and 19 bases lay in between. This CDR3 region has 17 residues. The CDR3 DNA reads as TGTGCCAGCACCTCCTCGATAGCGGTAAGCTCCTACAATGAGCAGTTCTTC. It yields the protein CASTSSIAVSSYNEQFF.

The chain recombines TRBV5-1 with TRBJ1-1; tentatively, D is TRBD1 (5 bases). The CDR3 spans 17 residues. Deletions cut 6 bases from V and 1 base from J, with 22 bases between. Germline CDR1 SGHRS, CDR2 YFSETQ. The CDR3 coding sequence is TGCGCCAGCAAGTCTCCGCCCGGCCGCGGGGCGAACACTGAAGCTTTCTTT. Translation gives CASKSPPGRGANTEAFF.